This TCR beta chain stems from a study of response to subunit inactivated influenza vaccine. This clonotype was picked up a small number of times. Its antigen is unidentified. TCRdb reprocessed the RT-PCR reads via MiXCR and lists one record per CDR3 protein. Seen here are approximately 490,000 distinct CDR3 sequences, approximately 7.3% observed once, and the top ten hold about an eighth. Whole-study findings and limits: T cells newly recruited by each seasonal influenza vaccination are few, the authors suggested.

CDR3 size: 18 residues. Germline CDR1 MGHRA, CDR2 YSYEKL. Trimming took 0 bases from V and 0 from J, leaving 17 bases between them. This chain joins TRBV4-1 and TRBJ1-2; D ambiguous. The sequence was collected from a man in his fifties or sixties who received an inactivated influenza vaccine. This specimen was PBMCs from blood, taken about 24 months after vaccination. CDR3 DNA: TGCGCCAGCAGCCAAGAGCCCTATCAGGTGGGATCTAACTATGGCTACACCTTC. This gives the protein CASSQEPYQVGSNYGYTF.